A selection of T cell receptor beta chains follows, all from one sample in a study of graft-versus-host responses after intestinal transplantation. Using immunoSEQ multiplex PCR, the repertoire was profiled, and TCRdb retains in-frame clones only, with some absent. The sample has some 48,000 clones, approximately 95% seen once. These TCRs' antigens remain unknown. Sequences were derived from unstimulated CD8+ T cells sorted from spleen or lymph node cells, sampled before transplant. The receptors were gathered from a human donor who was the organ donor for an intestinal transplant. The CDR3 runs from the conserved cysteine through the conserved F or W.

J gene,V gene,CDR3 protein
TRBJ2-7,TRBV27,CASSLNNLGTLYEQYF
.,TRBV27,CASSRQGSSYEQYF
TRBJ1-1,TRBV27,CASSLSGLGTEAFF
TRBJ2-1,TRBV6-1,CASSEALRVYNEQFF
TRBJ2-7,TRBV7-2,CASSFTSPRYEQYF
TRBJ1-5,TRBV27,CASSLLGQGGSNQPQHF
TRBJ2-7,TRBV11-3,CASSTSASEGYEQYF
TRBJ1-4,TRBV7-9,CASSLAGINEKLFF
TRBJ1-1,TRBV7-2,CASSPGQSFPFAEAFF
TRBJ2-6,TRBV7-9,CASQTGANVLTF
TRBJ2-2,TRBV13,CASRSPESGGTGELFF
TRBJ2-7,TRBV30,CAWSVAGGLEQYF
TRBJ1-5,TRBV27,CASSLTQGNQPQHF
TRBJ2-7,TRBV4-3,CASSQGQGDEQYF
TRBJ2-1,TRBV11-3,CASSIYTGIDEQFF
TRBJ1-1,TRBV2,CASSQGAGITEAFF
TRBJ2-2,TRBV5-1,CASSFATAGGTGELFF
TRBJ2-1,TRBV5-1,CASSLGVEQFF
TRBJ2-2,TRBV28,CASSLPHSDRGHTGELFF
TRBJ1-2,TRBV4-1,CASSKIPGQANYGYTF
TRBJ2-3,TRBV29-1,CSVEKADGGPSITDTQYF
TRBJ2-3,TRBV4-3,CASSQDRGDTQYF
TRBJ1-5,TRBV2,CASSARSSNQPQHF
TRBJ1-2,TRBV28,CASSIQVNYGYTF
TRBJ2-2,TRBV5-1,CASSLDYTGELFF
TRBJ1-5,TRBV4-1,CASSQDLSQPQHF
.,TRBV13,CASSSGTSYEQYF
TRBJ2-3,TRBV11-2,CASSRRGVDTQYF
TRBJ2-3,TRBV10-3,CAISGSEDTQYF
TRBJ2-7,TRBV5-1,CASSLPPSGDYEQYF
.,TRBV2,CASSETARGTGGIEQYF
TRBJ1-1,TRBV12-2,CASRLARGKRTNTEAFF
TRBJ2-1,TRBV5-1,CASSFGLAANNEQFF
TRBJ1-2,TRBV30,CAWSSGGDYYGYTF
TRBJ2-1,TRBV5-1,CASSLEGGSYNEQFF
TRBJ2-1,TRBV6-6,CASSLTGKEQFF
TRBJ2-1,TRBV19,CASSMGAAYNEQFF
TRBJ1-1,TRBV10-2,CASSFHLGTGNLNTEAFF
TRBJ2-1,TRBV7-9,CASSLPRQGAQRYNEQFF
TRBJ1-4,TRBV21-1,CASSARTGGKLFF
TRBJ1-2,TRBV29-1,CSVVELRVWNYGYTF
TRBJ1-1,TRBV4-2,CASSRGGPGEAFF
TRBJ1-5,TRBV6-4,CASGGQPQHF
TRBJ2-7,TRBV28,CASSLGGTGWDEQYF
TRBJ2-1,TRBV9,CASSVAGTQYNEQFF
TRBJ2-7,TRBV29-1,CSAHGLTYEQYF
TRBJ1-6,TRBV6-4,CASSEQGGSYNSPLHF
TRBJ2-7,TRBV28,CASKITGTGSYEQYF
TRBJ2-1,TRBV11-3,CASSSGWGSYNEQFF
TRBJ2-2,TRBV9,CASSVWGQGGTGELFF
TRBJ1-1,TRBV7-9,CASSRETNTEAFF
TRBJ2-7,TRBV11-2,CASSLTPGGRGTTPGEQYF
TRBJ2-7,TRBV30,CAWSPRTSGYEQYF